A single sample is the source of the 2 T cell receptor beta chains below, sequenced in a study of long-term antiretroviral therapy in people with HIV. An immunoSEQ assay, version v3.0, was performed at survey level. Repertoires were generated with immunoSEQ multiplex PCR, while TCRdb's copy carries only in-frame clones and drops some. The profile shows tens of thousands of clones, roughly 87% of them singletons. Material: unsorted PBMCs, obtained 2 years after starting antiretroviral therapy. The receptor set was obtained from a man aged 45 to 65 with HIV.

The V and J genes are TRBV13 and TRBJ2-5; the D gene is possibly TRBD1 (6 bases). Germline CDR1 is PRHDT and CDR2 is FYEKMQ (reference sequence). Between the trimmed V and J ends, which lost 3 bases and 2 bases, there was a span of 10 bases. CDR3 size: 14 residues. This CDR3 is CASSFDRNQETQYF. In nucleotides, the CDR3 is TGTGCCAGCAGCTTCGACAGGAATCAAGAGACCCAGTACTTC.

The gene calls are TRBV27 and TRBJ2-7, with TRBD2 identical over 8 bases. The V segment lost 7 bases and the J segment 3 bases; nucleotides outside the gene matches: 5. This CDR3 has 13 amino acids. From germline, CDR1 is MNHEY and CDR2 SMNVEV (reference sequence). The CDR3 sequence is CASTSLAGYEQYF. CDR3 bases: TGTGCCAGCACCAGTCTAGCGGGCTACGAGCAGTACTTC.